Listed below are T cell receptor beta chains from one sample, sequenced in a study of OX40 agonist ivuxolimab in advanced cancers. Some clones are missing from TCRdb's copy, which holds only in-frame ones; the method was immunoSEQ multiplex PCR. The sample lists around 24,000 clones; 70% to 80% were seen once. Sample: CD4+ or CD8+ T cells sorted from blood, taken in a trial of the OX40 agonist ivuxolimab. These receptors were taken from an adult with an advanced solid tumor such as melanoma, head and neck, liver or kidney cancer. Each CDR3 is given without its conserved first and last residue. Only part of the rows carry a size: once, few, many, or a class if the clone is expanded.

clone_size,j_call,v_call,cdr3_aa
-,TRBJ2-3,TRBV5-6,ASSKGQGAGDTQY
few,TRBJ2-5,TRBV11-2,ASSSGGLETQY
-,TRBJ2-3,TRBV15,ATSRSWEGSDTQY
-,TRBJ1-2,TRBV15,ATSRAPTSYT
-,TRBJ2-7,TRBV4-2,ASSQDPQGDFYEQY
-,TRBJ2-2,TRBV4-1,ASSPSFGGGELF
-,TRBJ2-7,TRBV11-3,ASSRLASVDYEQY
-,TRBJ2-2,TRBV4-2,ASSQEGPTGELF
-,TRBJ2-7,TRBV7-9,ASSLRPYEQY
-,TRBJ1-2,TRBV28,ASDDRGLGYGYT
-,TRBJ2-3,TRBV7-9,ASSSSGLAGHSDTQY
-,TRBJ1-1,TRBV28,ASSPVRANTEAF
-,TRBJ1-5,TRBV14,ASSQGSQPQH
few,TRBJ1-4,TRBV6-1,ASSEKETGGEKLF
once,TRBJ2-7,TRBV4-2,ASSQGGYEQY
-,TRBJ2-7,TRBV20-1,SARADGGQY
-,TRBJ2-1,TRBV11-2,ASRVTGWGNEQF
-,TRBJ2-1,TRBV19,ASRVGLPFEGSYNEQF
-,TRBJ2-2,TRBV7-3,ASASAGGNTGELF
-,TRBJ2-7,TRBV11-2,ASSLSQAYEQY
-,TRBJ2-1,TRBV7-2,ASSLTGSSYNEQF
-,TRBJ2-7,TRBV2,ASRDRGATYEQY
-,TRBJ2-2,TRBV15,ATSRDLLVGGLSGELF
-,TRBJ1-5,TRBV10-1,ASSPWGTQHANQPQH
-,TRBJ1-3,TRBV5-4,ASSLAVGLFGNTIY
few,TRBJ2-2,TRBV2,ASSQPREDTGELF
-,TRBJ1-2,TRBV13,ASSFHAQPVVYT
-,TRBJ2-1,TRBV13,ASSSRDTYNEQF
-,TRBJ2-7,TRBV9,ASSGREVYEQY
-,TRBJ2-1,TRBV7-8,ASSLDGGSIYNEQF
-,TRBJ2-5,TRBV4-1,ASSYGGLASTSETQY
-,TRBJ1-1,TRBV5-1,ASRLSGGRGTEAF
-,TRBJ1-1,TRBV6-5,ASSYSSYTEAF
few,TRBJ2-2,TRBV7-9,ASSAGVAGELF
few,TRBJ1-6,TRBV5-1,ASSLVGPGNSPLH